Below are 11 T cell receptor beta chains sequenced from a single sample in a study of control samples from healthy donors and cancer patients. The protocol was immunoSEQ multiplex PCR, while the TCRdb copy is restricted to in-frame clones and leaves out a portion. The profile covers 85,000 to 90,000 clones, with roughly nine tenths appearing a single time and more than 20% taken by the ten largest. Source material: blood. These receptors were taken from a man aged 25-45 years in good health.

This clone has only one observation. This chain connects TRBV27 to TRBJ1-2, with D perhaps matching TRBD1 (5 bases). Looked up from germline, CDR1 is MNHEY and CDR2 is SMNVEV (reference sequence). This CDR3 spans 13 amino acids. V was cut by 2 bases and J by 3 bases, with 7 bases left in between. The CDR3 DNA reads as TGTGCCAGCAGTTTAAAGGGGTACTATGGCTACACCTTC. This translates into CASSLKGYYGYTF.

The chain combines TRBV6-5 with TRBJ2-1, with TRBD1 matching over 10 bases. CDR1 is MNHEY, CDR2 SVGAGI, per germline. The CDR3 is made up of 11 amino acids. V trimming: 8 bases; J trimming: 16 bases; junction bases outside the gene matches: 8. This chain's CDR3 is CASGRGTGEFF. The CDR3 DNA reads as TGTGCCAGCGGGAGGGGGACAGGGGAATTCTTC.

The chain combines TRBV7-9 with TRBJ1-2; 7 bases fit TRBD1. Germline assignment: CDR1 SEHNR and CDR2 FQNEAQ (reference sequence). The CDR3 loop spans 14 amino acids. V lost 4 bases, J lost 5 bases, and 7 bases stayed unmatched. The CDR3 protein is CASSSDRDVYGYTF. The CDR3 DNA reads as TGTGCCAGCAGCTCCGACAGGGATGTTTATGGCTACACCTTC.

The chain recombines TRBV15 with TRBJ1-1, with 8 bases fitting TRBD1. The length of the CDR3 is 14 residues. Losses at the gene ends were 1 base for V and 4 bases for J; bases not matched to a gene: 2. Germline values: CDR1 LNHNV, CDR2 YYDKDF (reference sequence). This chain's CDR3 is CATSRGGQATEAFF. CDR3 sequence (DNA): TGTGCCACCAGCAGAGGGGGACAGGCCACTGAAGCTTTCTTT.

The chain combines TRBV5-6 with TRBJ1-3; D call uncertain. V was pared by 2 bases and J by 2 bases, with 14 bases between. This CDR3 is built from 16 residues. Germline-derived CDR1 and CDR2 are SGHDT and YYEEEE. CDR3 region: CASSLIGLTTGNTIYF. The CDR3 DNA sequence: TGTGCCAGCAGCTTAATAGGTCTTACAACTGGAAACACCATATATTTT.

Here the CDR3 reads CASSYYRALGDEAFF. The CDR3 DNA reads as TGTGCCAGCAGTTACTACAGGGCTTTGGGGGATGAAGCTTTCTTT. The chain joins TRBV6-5 to TRBJ1-1; tentatively, D is TRBD1 (6 bases). The V end lost 1 base, the J end lost 7 bases, and 16 bases lay between the germline ends. Germline loops: CDR1 MNHEY, CDR2 SVGAGI. The CDR3 sequence is 15 residues long.

Written as DNA, the CDR3 is TGTGCCAGCTTACGGGATAGTCTTAACTATGGCTACACCTTC. It translates to CASLRDSLNYGYTF. The genes are TRBV28 and TRBJ1-2; D is unclear. There are 14 residues in the CDR3. The germline gives CDR1 MDHEN, CDR2 SYDVKM. Trimming left V 8 bases short and J 1 base short, with 14 bases between.

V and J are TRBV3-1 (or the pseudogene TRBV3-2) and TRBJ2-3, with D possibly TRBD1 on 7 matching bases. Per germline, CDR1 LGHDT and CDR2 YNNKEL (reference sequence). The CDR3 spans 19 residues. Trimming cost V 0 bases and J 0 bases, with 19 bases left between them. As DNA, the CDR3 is TGTGCCAGCAGCCAAGAGAGGACGAACAGGGGACTTAGCACAGATACGCAGTATTTT. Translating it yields CASSQERTNRGLSTDTQYF.

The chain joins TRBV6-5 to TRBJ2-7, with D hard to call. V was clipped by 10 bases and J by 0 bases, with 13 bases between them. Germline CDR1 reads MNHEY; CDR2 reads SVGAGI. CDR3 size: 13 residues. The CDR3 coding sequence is TGTGCCACCCTAGGGCCGGTCTCCTACGAGCAGTACTTC. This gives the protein CATLGPVSYEQYF.

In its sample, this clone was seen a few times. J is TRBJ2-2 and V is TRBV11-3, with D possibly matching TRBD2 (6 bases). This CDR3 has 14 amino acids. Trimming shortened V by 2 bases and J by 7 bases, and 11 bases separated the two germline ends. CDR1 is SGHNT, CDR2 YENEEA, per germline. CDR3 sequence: CASSLRRGYGELFF. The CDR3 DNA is TGTGCCAGCAGCTTACGACGGGGGTACGGGGAGCTGTTTTTT.

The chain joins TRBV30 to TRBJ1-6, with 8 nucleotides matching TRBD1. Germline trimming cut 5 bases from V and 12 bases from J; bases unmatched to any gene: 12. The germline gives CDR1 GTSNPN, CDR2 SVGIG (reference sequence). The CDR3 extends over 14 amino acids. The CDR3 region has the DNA TGTGCCTGGTCCCTTGTGGACAGGGAAGGACCCCTCCACTTT. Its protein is CAWSLVDREGPLHF.